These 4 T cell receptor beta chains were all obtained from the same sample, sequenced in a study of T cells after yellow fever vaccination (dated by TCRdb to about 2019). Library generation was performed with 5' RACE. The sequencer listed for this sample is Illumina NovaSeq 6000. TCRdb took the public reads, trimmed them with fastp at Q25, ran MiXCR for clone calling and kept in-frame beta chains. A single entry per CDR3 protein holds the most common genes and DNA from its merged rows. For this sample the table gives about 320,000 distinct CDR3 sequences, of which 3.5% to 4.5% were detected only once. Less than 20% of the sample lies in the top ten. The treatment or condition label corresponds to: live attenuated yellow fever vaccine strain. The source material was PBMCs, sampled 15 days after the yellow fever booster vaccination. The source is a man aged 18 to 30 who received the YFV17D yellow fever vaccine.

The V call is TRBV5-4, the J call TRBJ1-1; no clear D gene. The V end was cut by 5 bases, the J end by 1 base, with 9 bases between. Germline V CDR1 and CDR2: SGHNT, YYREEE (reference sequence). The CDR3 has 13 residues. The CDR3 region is CASRLSQNTEAFF. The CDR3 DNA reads TGTGCCAGCAGGCTGTCGCAGAACACTGAAGCTTTCTTT.

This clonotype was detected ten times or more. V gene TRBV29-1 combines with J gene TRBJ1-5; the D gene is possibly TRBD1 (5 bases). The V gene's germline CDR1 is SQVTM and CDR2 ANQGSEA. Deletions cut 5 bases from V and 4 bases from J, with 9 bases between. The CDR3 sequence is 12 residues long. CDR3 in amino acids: CSVQGENQPQHF. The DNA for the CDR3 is TGCAGCGTTCAGGGTGAAAATCAGCCCCAGCATTTT.

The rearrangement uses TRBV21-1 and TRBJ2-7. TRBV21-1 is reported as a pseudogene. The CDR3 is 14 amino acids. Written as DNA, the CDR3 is TGTGCCACCAAGCAGGGCAGTCGAAAGTACGAGCAGTACGTC. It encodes CATKQGSRKYEQYV.

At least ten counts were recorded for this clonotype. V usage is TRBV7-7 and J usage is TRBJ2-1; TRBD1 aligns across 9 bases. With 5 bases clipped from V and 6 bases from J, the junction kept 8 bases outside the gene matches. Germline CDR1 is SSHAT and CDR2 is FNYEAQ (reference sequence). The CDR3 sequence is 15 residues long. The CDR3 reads CASSAGQGLGNEQFF. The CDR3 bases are TGTGCCAGCAGCGCCGGACAGGGGTTAGGCAATGAGCAGTTCTTC.